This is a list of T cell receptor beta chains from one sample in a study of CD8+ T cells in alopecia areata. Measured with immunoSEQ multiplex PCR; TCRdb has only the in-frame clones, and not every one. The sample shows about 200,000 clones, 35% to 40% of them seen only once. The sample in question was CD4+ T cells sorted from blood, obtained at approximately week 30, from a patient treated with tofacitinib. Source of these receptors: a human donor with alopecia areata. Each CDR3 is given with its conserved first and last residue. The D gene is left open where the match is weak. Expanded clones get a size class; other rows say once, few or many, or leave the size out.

CDR3aa: CASSLAGGGPGKEQYF; CDR3nt: TGCGCCAGCAGCTTGGCCGGCGGGGGCCCTGGGAAGGAGCAGTACTTC; v_gene: TRBV5-1; d_gene: -; j_gene: TRBJ2-7; abundance: -
CDR3aa: CSASRDGYTF; CDR3nt: TGCAGTGCTAGCAGGGACGGCTACACCTTC; v_gene: TRBV20-1; d_gene: -; j_gene: TRBJ1-2; abundance: -
CDR3aa: CAWSRDSLNTEAFF; CDR3nt: TGTGCCTGGAGTCGGGACAGTTTGAACACTGAAGCTTTCTTT; v_gene: TRBV30; d_gene: TRBD1; j_gene: TRBJ1-1; abundance: -
CDR3aa: CASSFIAGEGETQYF; CDR3nt: TGTGCCAGCAGTTTTATAGCGGGAGAGGGGGAGACCCAGTACTTC; v_gene: TRBV6-1; d_gene: TRBD2; j_gene: TRBJ2-5; abundance: -
CDR3aa: CASSSARANEQFF; CDR3nt: TGTGCCAGCAGCTCGGCTAGAGCCAATGAGCAGTTCTTC; v_gene: TRBV4-2; d_gene: -; j_gene: TRBJ2-1; abundance: -
CDR3aa: CSVVSPNYGYTF; CDR3nt: TGCAGCGTTGTGTCCCCTAACTATGGCTACACCTTC; v_gene: TRBV29-1; d_gene: -; j_gene: TRBJ1-2; abundance: few
CDR3aa: CASSVVPSGIGEQFF; CDR3nt: TGTGCCAGCAGCGTAGTTCCTAGCGGGATTGGTGAGCAGTTCTTC; v_gene: TRBV9; d_gene: TRBD2; j_gene: TRBJ2-1; abundance: few
CDR3aa: CASSPAARAFNEQFF; CDR3nt: TGTGCCAGCAGCCCTGCGGCCAGGGCGTTCAATGAGCAGTTCTTC; v_gene: TRBV7-7; d_gene: -; j_gene: TRBJ2-1; abundance: few
CDR3aa: CAWSVQRTGNTIYF; CDR3nt: TGTGCCTGGAGTGTGCAGCGTACTGGAAACACCATATATTTT; v_gene: TRBV30; d_gene: -; j_gene: TRBJ1-3; abundance: -
CDR3aa: CASSDEGGANQPQHF; CDR3nt: TGTGCCAGCAGTGATGAGGGTGGTGCCAATCAGCCCCAGCATTTT; v_gene: TRBV2; d_gene: -; j_gene: TRBJ1-5; abundance: -
CDR3aa: CASSLATGTSSYEQYF; CDR3nt: TGTGCCAGCAGCTTAGCCACCGGGACTAGCAGCTACGAGCAGTACTTC; v_gene: TRBV7-8; d_gene: TRBD2; j_gene: TRBJ2-7; abundance: many
CDR3aa: CAWSEAGQVLTDTQYF; CDR3nt: TGTGCCTGGAGTGAAGCGGGACAGGTCCTCACAGATACGCAGTATTTT; v_gene: TRBV30; d_gene: -; j_gene: TRBJ2-3; abundance: -
CDR3aa: CASGLNIHFDEQFF; CDR3nt: TGTGCTAGTGGTTTGAATATCCATTTCGATGAGCAGTTCTTC; v_gene: TRBV12-5; d_gene: -; j_gene: TRBJ2-1; abundance: -
CDR3aa: CASRGTGQVQPQHF; CDR3nt: TGTGCCAGCAGGGGGACAGGGCAAGTTCAGCCCCAGCATTTT; v_gene: TRBV2; d_gene: TRBD1; j_gene: TRBJ1-5; abundance: -
CDR3aa: CAWSVRVGETQYF; CDR3nt: TGTGCCTGGAGTGTTAGGGTTGGAGAGACCCAGTACTTC; v_gene: TRBV30; d_gene: -; j_gene: TRBJ2-5; abundance: few
CDR3aa: CASSPIGVNGYTF; CDR3nt: TGTGCCAGCTCACCAATTGGGGTTAATGGCTACACCTTC; v_gene: TRBV18; d_gene: -; j_gene: TRBJ1-2; abundance: -
CDR3aa: CASTRTGRTEAFF; CDR3nt: TGTGCCAGTACCCGGACAGGGAGGACTGAAGCTTTCTTT; v_gene: TRBV5-6; d_gene: TRBD1; j_gene: TRBJ1-1; abundance: -
CDR3aa: CASSLTGGKSNEQFF; CDR3nt: TGTGCCAGCAGCTTGACAGGGGGCAAGAGCAATGAGCAGTTCTTC; v_gene: TRBV11-2; d_gene: TRBD1; j_gene: TRBJ2-1; abundance: -
CDR3aa: CASSLGDPKVTDTQYF; CDR3nt: TGCGCCAGCAGCTTGGGGGACCCCAAGGTCACAGATACGCAGTATTTT; v_gene: TRBV5-1; d_gene: -; j_gene: TRBJ2-3; abundance: few
CDR3aa: CASSLDDRVEQYF; CDR3nt: TGTGCCAGCAGCTTAGACGACAGGGTCGAGCAGTACTTC; v_gene: TRBV7-9; d_gene: TRBD1; j_gene: TRBJ2-7; abundance: -
CDR3aa: CASSPTGGGYGYTF; CDR3nt: TGTGCCAGCAGCCCCACGGGGGGCGGGTATGGCTACACCTTC; v_gene: TRBV9; d_gene: -; j_gene: TRBJ1-2; abundance: -
CDR3aa: CASSDRPNYGYTF; CDR3nt: TGTGCCAGCAGTGACAGGCCTAACTATGGCTACACCTTC; v_gene: TRBV6-1; d_gene: -; j_gene: TRBJ1-2; abundance: -
CDR3aa: CAWSRDSRGYTF; CDR3nt: TGTGCCTGGAGTCGGGACAGTAGGGGCTACACCTTC; v_gene: TRBV30; d_gene: TRBD1; j_gene: TRBJ1-2; abundance: -
CDR3aa: CASSLVDSATDTQYF; CDR3nt: TGTGCCAGCAGCTTAGTTGATAGCGCCACAGATACGCAGTATTTT; v_gene: TRBV7-7; d_gene: -; j_gene: TRBJ2-3; abundance: many
CDR3aa: CASSVEPQTSEQYF; CDR3nt: TGTGCCAGCAGCGTAGAACCCCAGACCAGCGAGCAGTACTTC; v_gene: TRBV9; d_gene: -; j_gene: TRBJ2-7; abundance: -
CDR3aa: CASSENSGLRSDEQFF; CDR3nt: TGTGCCAGCAGTGAGAATTCCGGACTTAGGTCGGATGAGCAGTTCTTC; v_gene: TRBV2; d_gene: -; j_gene: TRBJ2-1; abundance: -
CDR3aa: CASSRDPSSGELFF; CDR3nt: TGTGCCAGCAGCAGGGACCCTTCGTCCGGGGAGCTGTTTTTT; v_gene: TRBV7-3; d_gene: -; j_gene: TRBJ2-2; abundance: few
CDR3aa: CASSPLDLRVNSPLHF; CDR3nt: TGCGCCAGCAGCCCACTGGACCTTCGGGTCAATTCACCCCTCCACTTT; v_gene: TRBV4-1; d_gene: -; j_gene: TRBJ1-6; abundance: -
CDR3aa: CASSLEARITDTQYF; CDR3nt: TGTGCCAGCAGCTTAGAAGCGCGGATCACAGATACGCAGTATTTT; v_gene: TRBV7-2; d_gene: -; j_gene: TRBJ2-3; abundance: few
CDR3aa: CASSSGGTGRRYGYTF; CDR3nt: TGTGCCAGCAGCAGTGGTGGGACAGGAAGGCGGTATGGCTACACCTTC; v_gene: TRBV7-2; d_gene: TRBD1; j_gene: TRBJ1-2; abundance: few
CDR3aa: CASSVDSRSDQPQHF; CDR3nt: TGTGCCAGCAGCGTAGATAGCAGGAGCGATCAGCCCCAGCATTTT; v_gene: TRBV9; d_gene: -; j_gene: TRBJ1-5; abundance: few
CDR3aa: CATTPSSGNTIYF; CDR3nt: TGTGCCACCACTCCAAGCTCTGGAAACACCATATATTTT; v_gene: TRBV6-5; d_gene: -; j_gene: TRBJ1-3; abundance: -
CDR3aa: CATKPRNNYGYTF; CDR3nt: TGTGCGACCAAGCCGAGGAATAACTATGGCTACACCTTC; v_gene: TRBV6-5; d_gene: -; j_gene: TRBJ1-2; abundance: -
CDR3aa: CAWSHHAGTRHGYTF; CDR3nt: TGTGCCTGGAGCCACCACGCCGGGACCCGACATGGCTACACCTTC; v_gene: TRBV30; d_gene: -; j_gene: TRBJ1-2; abundance: -
CDR3aa: CASSASASTDTQYF; CDR3nt: TGTGCCAGCAGTGCTAGCGCTAGCACAGATACGCAGTATTTT; v_gene: TRBV2; d_gene: -; j_gene: TRBJ2-3; abundance: -
CDR3aa: CASGGQGNQPQHF; CDR3nt: TGTGCCAGCGGGGGACAGGGAAATCAGCCCCAGCATTTT; v_gene: TRBV7-9; d_gene: TRBD1; j_gene: TRBJ1-5; abundance: few
CDR3aa: CASSVADRLGDTQYF; CDR3nt: TGTGCCAGCAGCGTAGCGGACAGGCTCGGGGATACGCAGTATTTT; v_gene: TRBV9; d_gene: TRBD1; j_gene: TRBJ2-3; abundance: -
CDR3aa: CASSRFSGRATDTQYF; CDR3nt: TGCGCCAGCAGCCGATTCAGCGGGAGGGCCACAGATACGCAGTATTTT; v_gene: TRBV4-1; d_gene: TRBD2; j_gene: TRBJ2-3; abundance: -
CDR3aa: CSVVGQVGQPQHF; CDR3nt: TGCAGCGTGGTAGGACAGGTCGGTCAGCCCCAGCATTTT; v_gene: TRBV29-1; d_gene: TRBD1; j_gene: TRBJ1-5; abundance: few
CDR3aa: CASSFRTGVSNQPQHF; CDR3nt: TGTGCCAGCAGTTTCCGTACAGGGGTAAGCAATCAGCCCCAGCATTTT; v_gene: TRBV27; d_gene: TRBD1; j_gene: TRBJ1-5; abundance: -
CDR3aa: CASSAGQRGHFFSSYEQYF; CDR3nt: TGCGCCAGCAGCGCGGGGCAGAGGGGACACTTTTTTAGCTCCTACGAGCAGTACTTC; v_gene: TRBV5-1; d_gene: -; j_gene: TRBJ2-7; abundance: -
CDR3aa: CASSFIPGFGNTEAFF; CDR3nt: TGCGCCAGCAGCTTCATTCCAGGGTTTGGGAACACTGAAGCTTTCTTT; v_gene: TRBV5-1; d_gene: -; j_gene: TRBJ1-1; abundance: few
CDR3aa: CAWSPPSYEQYF; CDR3nt: TGTGCCTGGAGTCCGCCCTCTTACGAGCAGTACTTC; v_gene: TRBV30; d_gene: -; j_gene: TRBJ2-7; abundance: -
CDR3aa: CASSFDREMNTEAFF; CDR3nt: TGTGCCAGCAGTTTTGACAGGGAGATGAACACTGAAGCTTTCTTT; v_gene: TRBV5-6; d_gene: TRBD1; j_gene: TRBJ1-1; abundance: -
CDR3aa: CASRPTGGFHQPQHF; CDR3nt: TGTGCCAGCAGACCAACGGGGGGATTCCATCAGCCCCAGCATTTT; v_gene: TRBV6-5; d_gene: -; j_gene: TRBJ1-5; abundance: few
CDR3aa: CASSPKVAVERSTDTQYF; CDR3nt: TGTGCCAGCTCACCAAAGGTAGCGGTAGAGCGAAGCACAGATACGCAGTATTTT; v_gene: TRBV18; d_gene: -; j_gene: TRBJ2-3; abundance: -
CDR3aa: CASSSRQEQYF; CDR3nt: TGTGCCAGCAGCTCCCGACAGGAGCAGTACTTC; v_gene: TRBV7-2; d_gene: -; j_gene: TRBJ2-7; abundance: -
CDR3aa: CASSLALGAGANVLTF; CDR3nt: TGTGCCAGCAGCTTAGCGCTGGGGGCTGGGGCCAACGTCCTGACTTTC; v_gene: TRBV7-9; d_gene: -; j_gene: TRBJ2-6; abundance: -